Each of the 9 T cell receptor beta chains below was sequenced from the same sample in a study of identical twins. TCRdb re-analysed the 5' RACE reads in MiXCR, keeping a single row per CDR3 protein. The profile covers about 890,000 distinct CDR3 sequences, with roughly 12% appearing a single time and roughly 1.5% taken by the ten largest. The sample also formed part of further work on yellow fever vaccine responses in identical twins.

The source material was PBMCs. Receptors originate from a woman in her late teens or twenties in good health.

This clonotype was detected only once. The CDR3 sequence: CASSFSSGGSSYEQYV. The CDR3 DNA is TGTGCCAGCAGCTTTTCTAGCGGGGGGAGCTCCTACGAGCAGTACGTC. The chain joins TRBV11-2 to TRBJ2-7; 11 nucleotides match TRBD2. CDR3 length: 16 amino acids. CDR1 is SGHAT, CDR2 FQNNGV, per germline. The ends lost 3 bases at V and 0 bases at J; junction bases unmatched: 4.

This clonotype was seen only a few times. The chain joins TRBV7-9 to TRBJ2-6, with 8 bases identical to TRBD1. Germline V lookup: CDR1 SEHNR, CDR2 FQNEAQ (reference sequence). This CDR3 comprises 16 residues. The trim removed 5 bases at V and 4 bases at J, leaving 7 bases unmatched. CDR3 bases: TGTGCCAGCAGCACGGACAGGGCGAGCGGGGCCAACGTCCTGACTTTC. Translation gives CASSTDRASGANVLTF.

This clonotype was detected only a few times. V gene TRBV27 combines with J gene TRBJ2-7, with 7 positions matching TRBD1. Germline CDR1 MNHEY, CDR2 SMNVEV (reference sequence). V was clipped by 5 bases and J by 3 bases; unmatched bases: 10. This CDR3 spans 15 amino acids. The CDR3 loop is CASSRQGGGVYEQYV. The CDR3 DNA follows: TGTGCCAGCAGTCGACAGGGTGGAGGAGTCTACGAGCAGTACGTC.

This clonotype was picked up one time. The chain carries TRBV2 and TRBJ1-5, with 11 nucleotides matching TRBD1. The germline CDR1 and CDR2 sequences are SNHLY and FYNNEI. Trimming removed 8 bases from V and 5 bases from J; junction bases left unmatched: 5. The length of the CDR3 is 14 residues. CDR3 DNA sequence: TGTGCCAGCGGGACAGGGGGGAATTATCAGCCCCAGCATTTT. Protein: CASGTGGNYQPQHF. The whole variable domain, filled in from reference TRBV2 and TRBJ1-5, reads EPEVTQTPSHQVTQMGQEVILRCVPISNHLYFYWYRQILGQKVEFLVSFYNNEISEKSEIFDDQFSVERPDGSNFTLKIRSTKLEDSAMYFCASGTGGNYQPQHFGDGTRLSIL.

The rearrangement uses TRBV6-1 and TRBJ1-2, with D unresolved. The CDR3 extends over 15 amino acids. Germline CDR1 and CDR2: MNHNS and SASEGT. Trimming removed 7 bases from V and 0 bases from J, with 15 bases in between. The CDR3 reads CASNDGFQANYGYTF. CDR3 in DNA: TGTGCCAGCAATGACGGATTCCAAGCTAACTATGGCTACACCTTC.

This clonotype was observed a few times. This chain connects TRBV5-1 to TRBJ2-1; 8 nucleotides match TRBD2. The germline gives CDR1 SGHRS, CDR2 YFSETQ. This CDR3 comprises 16 residues. V lost 5 bases to trimming and J lost 6 bases; unmatched junction nucleotides: 13. The CDR3: CASSQVGTSGANEQFF. The CDR3 coding sequence is TGCGCCAGCAGTCAGGTGGGGACTAGTGGGGCCAATGAGCAGTTCTTC.

This clonotype occurred a few times. Lacking the conserved final phenylalanine or tryptophan, this CDR3 likely reflects a read error. No DNA is shown, since the ends of the CDR3 on it are uncertain; the CDR3 is the one TCRdb lists. The V and J genes are TRBV7-7 and TRBJ2-7; TRBD2 was called by the table and not checked on the DNA. The germline V gene has CDR1 SSHAT and CDR2 FNYEAQ (reference sequence). The CDR3 sequence runs 9 residues, both termini included. The CDR3 spells CASSVRELD.

J is TRBJ1-6 and V is TRBV14; D ambiguous. This CDR3 is built from 14 residues. Germline-derived CDR1 and CDR2 are SGHDN and FVKESK. Trimming removed 0 bases from V and 10 bases from J, with 10 bases in between. The CDR3 region has the DNA TGTGCCAGCAGCCAAGAGGTCGATAGGTCACCCCTCCACTTT. This codes for CASSQEVDRSPLHF.

As concerns this clonotype: A read error may account for a junction end that differs from germline. The chain couples TRBV6-5 to TRBJ2-5, with 11 bases lining up with TRBD2. CDR1 is MNHEY and CDR2 is SVGAGI in the germline V gene. CDR3 length equals 14 residues. The CDR3 nucleotides are TGTGCCAGCAGTTACGATGGACTAGCGGGCCCTCCCCACTTC. Translation gives CASSYDGLAGPPHF.